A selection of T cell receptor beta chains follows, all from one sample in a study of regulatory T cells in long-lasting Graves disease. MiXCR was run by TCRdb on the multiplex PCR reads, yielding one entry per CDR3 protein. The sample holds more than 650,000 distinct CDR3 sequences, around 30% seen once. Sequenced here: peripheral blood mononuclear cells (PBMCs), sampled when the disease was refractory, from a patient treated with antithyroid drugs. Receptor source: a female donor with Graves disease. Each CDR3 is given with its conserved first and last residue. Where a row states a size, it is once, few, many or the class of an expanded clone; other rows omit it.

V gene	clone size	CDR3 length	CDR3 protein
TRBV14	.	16	CASSQDRAEPNYDYTF
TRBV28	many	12	CASSFEGYEQYF
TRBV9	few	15	CASSRGASGSYEQYF
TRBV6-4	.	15	CASSSSGGAGSPLHF
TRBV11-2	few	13	CASSREYQETQYF
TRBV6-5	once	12	CASSSYPDTQYF
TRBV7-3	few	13	CASSLSAGREQYF
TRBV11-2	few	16	CASSSLGRDNPYEQYF
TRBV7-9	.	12	CASSFENNEQFF
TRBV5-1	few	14	CASSQQAGITKAFF
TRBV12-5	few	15	CASGLAGGPGETQYF
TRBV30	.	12	CALSRGHYGYTF
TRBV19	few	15	CASSHTMGRKQPQHF
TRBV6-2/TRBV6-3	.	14	CASSHDRDRDTQYF
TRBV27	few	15	CASSISRVMNTEAFF
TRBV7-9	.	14	CASSPRDRAETQYF
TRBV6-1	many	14	CASSPQGFGYGYTF
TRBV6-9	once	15	CASSFHRTGRETQYF
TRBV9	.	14	CASSQKASGNTIYF
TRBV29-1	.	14	CSVGGQGRTGELFF
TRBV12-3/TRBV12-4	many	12	CASSDRGTGYTF
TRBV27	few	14	CASSSLAGGGEQYF
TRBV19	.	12	CASTPRGYGYTF
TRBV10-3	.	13	CAISNMGNEKLFF
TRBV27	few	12	CASSHVNTEAFF
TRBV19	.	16	CASSIRQGPEGYGYTF
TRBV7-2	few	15	CASSLPGRTNTEAFF
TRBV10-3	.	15	CAIRRTVGGTGELFF
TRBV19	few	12	CASSTGDSEQYF
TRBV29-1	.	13	CSVVSGTNEKLFF
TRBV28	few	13	CASSTTSPHEQYF
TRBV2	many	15	CASSLTPSSYNEQFF
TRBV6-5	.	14	CASSYLDRSQPQHF
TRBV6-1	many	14	CASIRGDSNQPQHF
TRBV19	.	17	CASSMGFERALNTEAFF
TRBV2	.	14	CASRDTETKNIQYF
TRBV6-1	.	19	CASSSLRIGGSSYNSPLHF
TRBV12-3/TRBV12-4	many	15	CASSAAGTGDQPQHF
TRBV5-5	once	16	CASSQTGRISNQPQHF
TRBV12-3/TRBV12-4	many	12	CASSLGQQPQHF
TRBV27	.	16	CASSSTGTGRNSPLHF
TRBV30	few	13	CAWSVSENYGYTF